The 12 T cell receptor beta chains reported below all come from one sample, sequenced in a study of CD8 T cells in Susac syndrome. It was with random hexamers that roughly 0.45 to 1 ug RNA was reverse transcribed. MiXCR, applied by TCRdb to the immunoSEQ multiplex PCR reads, yields one record per CDR3 protein. The sample records around 130,000 distinct CDR3 sequences, roughly 80% being singletons. Material: CD8+ T cells from PBMCs. These receptors were obtained from a human donor with multiple sclerosis.

The chain couples TRBV24-1 to TRBJ2-2; unclear D gene. The V gene's germline CDR1 is KGHDR and CDR2 SFDVKD. Between the trimmed V and J ends, which lost 4 bases and 1 base, there was a span of 12 bases. The CDR3 is 16 residues long. The CDR3 loop reads CATSDRTELNTGELFF. DNA of the CDR3: TGTGCCACCAGTGACCGGACGGAATTGAACACCGGGGAGCTGTTTTTT.

The chain couples TRBV27 to TRBJ2-7; 8 nucleotides agree with TRBD2. Germline V lookup: CDR1 MNHEY, CDR2 SMNVEV (reference sequence). J was trimmed by 7 bases and V by 1 base; bases with no gene match: 6. The CDR3 is made up of 14 amino acids. The CDR3 region has the DNA TGTGCCAGCAGTTTATTTGCGGGGGGAGGGGAGCAGTACTTC. Protein product: CASSLFAGGGEQYF.

This clonotype was detected only once. The chain employs TRBV20-1 and TRBJ2-1; D not resolved. CDR3 length: 14 residues. Trimming cost V 4 bases and J 4 bases, with 14 bases left between them. Germline CDR1 DFQATT, CDR2 SNEGSKA (reference sequence). CDR3 sequence (DNA): TGCAGTGCTAATTTAGAGAATATTTACAATGAGCAGTTCTTC. It is translated as CSANLENIYNEQFF.

V and J are TRBV6-1 and TRBJ1-4, with unresolved D. The CDR3 runs 11 residues. Trimming shortened V by 7 bases and J by 8 bases, and 8 bases separated the two germline ends. Germline CDR1 reads MNHNS; CDR2 reads SASEGT. The CDR3 region is CASTKGEKLFF. DNA for the CDR3: TGTGCCAGCACGAAAGGGGAAAAACTGTTTTTT.

The rearrangement links TRBV27 to TRBJ1-5; 7 bases map to TRBD1. The germline V gene encodes CDR1 MNHEY and CDR2 SMNVEV (reference sequence). V was pared by 6 bases and J by 2 bases, with 7 bases of the junction left unmatched. The length of the CDR3 is 15 residues. The CDR3 DNA reads TGTGCCAGCAGACCAACAGGGGCGGGCAATCAGCCCCAGCATTTT. This sequence encodes CASRPTGAGNQPQHF.

The chain employs TRBV5-8 and TRBJ2-3; 8 nucleotides line up with TRBD1. The trim removed 0 bases at V and 4 bases at J, leaving 19 bases unmatched. The CDR3 has 20 amino acids. CDR1 SGHTS and CDR2 YDEGEE come from the germline V gene. CDR3 loop: CASSLAPEYLLTGEADTQYF. In DNA form, the CDR3 reads TGTGCCAGCAGCTTGGCCCCGGAGTACCTCCTGACAGGGGAGGCAGATACGCAGTATTTT.

The rearrangement joins TRBV15 to TRBJ2-1; no definite D call. V was shortened by 1 base and J by 8 bases, with 15 bases between the two germline ends. The germline gives CDR1 LNHNV, CDR2 YYDKDF (reference sequence). This CDR3 contains 15 residues. In DNA, the CDR3 is TGTGCCACCAGCAGAGCGGTTGTAGGGTGGGATGAGCAGTTCTTC. It specifies CATSRAVVGWDEQFF.

The CDR3 region is CASSQPSGLEAFF. The CDR3 DNA reads TGTGCCAGCAGCCAGCCGTCAGGCCTTGAAGCTTTCTTT. This chain links TRBV7-9 with TRBJ1-1; D is unresolved. This CDR3 contains 13 residues. Trimming shortened V by 5 bases and J by 7 bases, and 14 bases separated the two germline ends. The germline CDR1 and CDR2 sequences are SEHNR and FQNEAQ (reference sequence).

The rearrangement joins TRBV27 to TRBJ2-1; 10 bases are shared with TRBD2. The length of the CDR3 is 16 residues. Germline loops: CDR1 MNHEY, CDR2 SMNVEV (reference sequence). The V and J ends lost 2 bases and 7 bases, in that order; junction bases with no gene match: 8. The CDR3 loop is CASSLIGSSGSNEQFF. The CDR3 DNA sequence: TGTGCCAGCAGTTTAATTGGGTCTAGCGGGAGTAATGAGCAGTTCTTC.

V usage is TRBV19 and J usage is TRBJ1-1, with D perhaps matching TRBD1 (6 bases). V gave up 4 bases and J gave up 0 bases, with 9 bases separating them. Germline V gene sequence: CDR1 LNHDA, CDR2 SQIVND (reference sequence). This CDR3 has 14 amino acids. CDR3 nucleotides: TGTGCCAGTAGTACGGACAGCATGAACACTGAAGCTTTCTTT. Translated, it gives CASSTDSMNTEAFF.

The chain is built from TRBV27 and TRBJ1-5; unclear D gene. The CDR3 extends over 13 amino acids. The V end was cut by 6 bases, the J end by 5 bases, with 11 bases between. The germline V gene has CDR1 MNHEY and CDR2 SMNVEV (reference sequence). The CDR3 here is CASRAGWDQPQHF. CDR3 DNA sequence: TGTGCCAGCAGAGCAGGTTGGGATCAGCCCCAGCATTTT.

This chain links TRBV5-6 with TRBJ1-4, with TRBD1 matching 11 bases. V dropped 0 bases and J dropped 5; count of bases not matched to a gene: 6. Germline assignment: CDR1 SGHDT and CDR2 YYEEEE. CDR3 size: 17 residues. CDR3 DNA: TGTGCCAGCAGCTTGGTGGGACAGGGGGTATGGAATGAAAAACTGTTTTTT. Its protein is CASSLVGQGVWNEKLFF.